This T cell receptor beta chain stems from a study of blood T cell repertoires in COVID-19. Study as a whole: Collection of acute and convalescent COVID-19 samples took place in the United States, Italy and Spain. T cells, B-cell-depleted T cells, or PBMCs provided the cDNA or gDNA that served as material.

Original processing notes: It was from reference gene primer amplification that nucleated cell counts were estimated. Clones were sequenced by immunoSEQ multiplex PCR, and TCRdb holds only the in-frame ones, with some missing. V, J and clone size derive from that table, while D and trimming were established from the DNA sequence. Among 90,000 to 120,000 clones listed, more than 70% were seen once. Germline-derived CDR1 and CDR2 are MNHEY and SVGAGI. V gave up 7 bases and J gave up 7 bases; unmatched junction bases: 8. The CDR3 extends over 14 amino acids. The sequence derives from a human donor in a cohort sampled during active COVID-19. The chain is built from TRBV6-5 and TRBJ1-5, with 9 bases matching TRBD1. The sequenced material came from peripheral blood. The CDR3 DNA follows: TGTGCCAGCATTAATACAGGGGGCTCCCAGCCCCAGCATTTT. Protein: CASINTGGSQPQHF.